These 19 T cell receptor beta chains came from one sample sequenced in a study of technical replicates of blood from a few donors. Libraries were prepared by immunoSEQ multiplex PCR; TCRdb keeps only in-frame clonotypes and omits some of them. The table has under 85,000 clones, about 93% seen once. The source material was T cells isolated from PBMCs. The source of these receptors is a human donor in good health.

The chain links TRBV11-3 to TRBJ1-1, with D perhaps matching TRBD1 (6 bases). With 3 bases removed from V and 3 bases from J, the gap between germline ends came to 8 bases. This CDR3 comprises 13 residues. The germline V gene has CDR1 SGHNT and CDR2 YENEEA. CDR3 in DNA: TGTGCCAGCAGCTTGCAGGGGCACACTGAAGCTTTCTTT. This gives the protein CASSLQGHTEAFF.

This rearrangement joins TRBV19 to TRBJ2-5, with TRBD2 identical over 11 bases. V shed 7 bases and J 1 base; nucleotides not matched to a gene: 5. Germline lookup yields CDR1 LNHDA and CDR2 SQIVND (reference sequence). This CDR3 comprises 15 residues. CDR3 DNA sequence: TGTGCCAGTACATCGGGACTAGCGGTCCAAGAGACCCAGTACTTC. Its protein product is CASTSGLAVQETQYF.

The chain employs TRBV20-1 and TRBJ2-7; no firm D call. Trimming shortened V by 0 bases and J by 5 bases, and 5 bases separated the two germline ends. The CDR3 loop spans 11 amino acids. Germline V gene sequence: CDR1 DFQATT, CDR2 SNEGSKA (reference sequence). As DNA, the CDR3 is TGCAGTGCTAGAGAGGGCCACGAGCAGTACTTC. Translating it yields CSAREGHEQYF.

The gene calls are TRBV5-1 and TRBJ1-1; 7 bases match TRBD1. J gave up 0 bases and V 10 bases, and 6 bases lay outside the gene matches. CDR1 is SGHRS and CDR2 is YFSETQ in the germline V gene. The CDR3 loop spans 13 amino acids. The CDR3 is CASGQGVNTEAFF. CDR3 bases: TGCGCCTCCGGGCAGGGGGTGAACACTGAAGCTTTCTTT.

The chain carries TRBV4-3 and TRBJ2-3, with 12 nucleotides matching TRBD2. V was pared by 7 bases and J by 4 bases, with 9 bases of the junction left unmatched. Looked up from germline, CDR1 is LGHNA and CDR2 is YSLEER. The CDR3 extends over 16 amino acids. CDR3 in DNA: TGCGCCAGCACTCCTAGGACTAGCGGGGTCGCAGATACGCAGTATTTT. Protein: CASTPRTSGVADTQYF.

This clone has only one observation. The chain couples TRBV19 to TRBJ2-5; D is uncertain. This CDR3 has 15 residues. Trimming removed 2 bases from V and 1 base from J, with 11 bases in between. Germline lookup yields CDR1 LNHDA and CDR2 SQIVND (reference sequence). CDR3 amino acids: CASSISAGFQETQYF. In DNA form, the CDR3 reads TGTGCCAGTAGTATATCAGCCGGGTTCCAAGAGACCCAGTACTTC.

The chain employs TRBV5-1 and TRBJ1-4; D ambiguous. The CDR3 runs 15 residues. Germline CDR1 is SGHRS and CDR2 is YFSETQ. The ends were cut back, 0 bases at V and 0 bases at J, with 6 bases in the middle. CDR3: CASSLEAATNEKLFF. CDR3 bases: TGCGCCAGCAGCTTGGAGGCGGCAACTAATGAAAAACTGTTTTTT.

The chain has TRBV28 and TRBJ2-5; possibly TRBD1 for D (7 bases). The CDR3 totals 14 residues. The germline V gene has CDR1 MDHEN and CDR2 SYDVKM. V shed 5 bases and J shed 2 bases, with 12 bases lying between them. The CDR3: CASSQGGRQETQYF. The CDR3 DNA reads TGTGCCAGCAGTCAGGGGGGACGGCAAGAGACCCAGTACTTC.

In DNA, the CDR3 is TGTGCCAGCAGTCTAGCGGGGCTCCCCACAGATACGCAGTATTTT. Translated, it gives CASSLAGLPTDTQYF. The chain links TRBV6-4 to TRBJ2-3, with 9 bases lining up with TRBD2. The germline V gene encodes CDR1 MRHNA and CDR2 SNTAGT. The CDR3 is 15 residues long. The V segment lost 5 bases and the J segment 2 bases; nucleotides outside the gene matches: 5.

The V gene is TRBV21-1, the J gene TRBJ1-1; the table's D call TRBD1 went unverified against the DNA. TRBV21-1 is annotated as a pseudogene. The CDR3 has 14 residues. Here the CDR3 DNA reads TGTGCCAGCAGACCCAACAGGGGCTGCTCTGAAGCTTTCTTT. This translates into CASRPNRGCSEAFF.

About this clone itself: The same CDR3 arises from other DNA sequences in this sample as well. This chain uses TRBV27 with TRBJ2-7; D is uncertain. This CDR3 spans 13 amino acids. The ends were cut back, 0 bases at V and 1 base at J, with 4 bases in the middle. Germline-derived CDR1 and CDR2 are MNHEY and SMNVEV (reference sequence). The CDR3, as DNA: TGTGCCAGCAGTTTATCCGGGTCCTACGAGCAGTACTTC. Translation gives CASSLSGSYEQYF.

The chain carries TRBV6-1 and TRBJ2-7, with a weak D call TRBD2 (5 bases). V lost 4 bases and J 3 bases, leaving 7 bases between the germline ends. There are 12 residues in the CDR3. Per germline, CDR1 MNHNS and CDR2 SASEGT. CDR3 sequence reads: CASSGSGYEQYF. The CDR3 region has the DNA TGTGCCAGCAGTGGCAGCGGCTACGAGCAGTACTTC.

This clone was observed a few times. CDR3 sequence (DNA): TGTGCCAGCAGCGTATCCACTACACAAGAGACCCAGTACTTC. Amino acid sequence: CASSVSTTQETQYF. This chain joins TRBV9 and TRBJ2-5; D gene ambiguous. The CDR3 consists of 14 residues. Germline V lookup: CDR1 SGDLS, CDR2 YYNGEE. V lost 1 base and J 2 bases, leaving 9 bases between the germline ends.

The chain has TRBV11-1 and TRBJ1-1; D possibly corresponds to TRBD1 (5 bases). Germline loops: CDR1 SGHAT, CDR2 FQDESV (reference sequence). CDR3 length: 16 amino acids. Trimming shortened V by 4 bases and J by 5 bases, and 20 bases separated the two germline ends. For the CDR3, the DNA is TGTGCCAGCAGCTCTGGAGCTGGGGCGTGGAAAACTGAAGCTTTCTTT. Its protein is CASSSGAGAWKTEAFF.

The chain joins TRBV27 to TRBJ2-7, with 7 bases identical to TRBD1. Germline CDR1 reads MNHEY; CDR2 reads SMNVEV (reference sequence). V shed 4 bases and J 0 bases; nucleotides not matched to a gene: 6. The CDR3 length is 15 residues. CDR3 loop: CASSSLGQSSYEQYF. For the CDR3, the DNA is TGTGCCAGCAGTTCATTGGGACAGAGCTCCTACGAGCAGTACTTC.

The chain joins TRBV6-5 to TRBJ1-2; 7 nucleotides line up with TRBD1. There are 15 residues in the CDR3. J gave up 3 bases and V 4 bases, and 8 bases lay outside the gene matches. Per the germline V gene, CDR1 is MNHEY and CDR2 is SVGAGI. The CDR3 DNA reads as TGTGCCAGCAGTTCGACCGGGACAGCGGACTATGGCTACACCTTC. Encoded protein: CASSSTGTADYGYTF.

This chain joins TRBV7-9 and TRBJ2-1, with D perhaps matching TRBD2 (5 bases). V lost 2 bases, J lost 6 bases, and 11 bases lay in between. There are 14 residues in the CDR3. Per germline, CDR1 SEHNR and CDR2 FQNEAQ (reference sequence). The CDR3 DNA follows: TGTGCCAGCAGCTTATTTGAACTAGTCAATGAGCAGTTCTTC. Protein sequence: CASSLFELVNEQFF.

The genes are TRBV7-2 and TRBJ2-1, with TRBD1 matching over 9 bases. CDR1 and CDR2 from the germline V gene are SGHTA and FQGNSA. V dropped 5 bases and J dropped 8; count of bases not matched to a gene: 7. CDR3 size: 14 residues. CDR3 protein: CASSLGTGRYEQFF. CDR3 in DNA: TGTGCCAGCAGCCTCGGGACAGGGAGGTATGAGCAGTTCTTC.

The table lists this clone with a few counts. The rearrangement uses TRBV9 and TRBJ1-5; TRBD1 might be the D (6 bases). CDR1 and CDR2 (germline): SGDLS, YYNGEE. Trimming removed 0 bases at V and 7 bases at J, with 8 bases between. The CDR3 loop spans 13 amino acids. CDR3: CASSVEGVQPQHF. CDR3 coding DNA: TGTGCCAGCAGCGTAGAGGGGGTCCAGCCCCAGCATTTT. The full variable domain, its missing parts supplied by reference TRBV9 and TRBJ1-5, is DSGVTQTPKHLITATGQRVTLRCSPRSGDLSVYWYQQSLDQGLQFLIQYYNGEERAKGNILERFSAQQFPDLHSELNLSSLELGDSALYFCASSVEGVQPQHFGDGTRLSIL.